The present entry profiles one TCR beta chain with its context. As yet, its antigen is unknown. A much larger clone lies a single base off, so this may be a read error. This CDR3 comprises 12 residues. The germline V and J ends were trimmed by 10 bases and 7 bases, with 16 bases remaining between them. The data originate from a study of early T cells in non-severe SARS-CoV-2 infection. Looking at the study overall: Sequenced bulk RNA came from whole blood that was unsorted, and chains were unpaired. Study observations and caveats: Private and CD4 specificities were missed by VDJdb matching, which favored anti-spike CD8 responses.

Individual cDNA molecules were tagged with unique molecular identifiers. MiXCR, run by TCRdb on the 5' RACE reads, gives a single entry per CDR3 protein. The sample has 32,000 or so distinct CDR3 sequences, 8% to 9.5% seen once. The sample taken for sequencing was whole blood. The rearrangement links TRBV12-3 or TRBV12-4 to TRBJ2-5; TRBD1 is a possible D gene (6 bases). The receptor's source is an adult who was a healthcare worker with PCR-confirmed SARS-CoV-2 infection or an uninfected control (not recorded which). The chain's CDR3 is CANRSGEGTQYF. The CDR3 region has the DNA TGTGCCAACAGGTCAGGGGAAGGGACCCAGTACTTC.